A selection of T cell receptor beta chains follows, all from one sample in a study of identical twins. TCRdb used MiXCR to reprocess the 5' RACE reads, holding one entry per CDR3 protein. The sample has roughly 1,500,000 distinct CDR3 sequences; roughly a third are singletons. Sequenced input: cord blood. These receptors originate from a newborn girl in good health. The CDR3 runs from the conserved cysteine through the conserved F or W. Fields, in order: D gene, V gene, clone size, J gene, CDR3 protein, CDR3 DNA. A D gene is named only where the DNA matches it firmly. Where a row states a size, it is once, few, many or the class of an expanded clone; other rows omit it.

-	TRBV4-2	-	TRBJ2-3	CASSQGQTGSDTQYF	TGTGCCAGCAGCCAAGGGCAAACTGGGTCGGATACGCAGTATTTT
-	TRBV9	-	TRBJ2-7	CASSARVDWSSYNEQYF	TGTGCCAGCAGCGCCAGGGTGGACTGGAGCTCCTACAATGAGCAGTACTTC
-	TRBV12-3/TRBV12-4	few	TRBJ2-1	CASSLGWPNEQFF	TGTGCCAGCAGTTTAGGATGGCCCAATGAGCAGTTCTTC
TRBD2	TRBV6-1	few	TRBJ2-7	CASMPSGSAPYEQYF	TGTGCCAGCATGCCCAGCGGGAGTGCCCCCTACGAGCAGTACTTC
-	TRBV3-1	-	TRBJ1-4	CASSQDLGREKLFF	TGTGCCAGCAGCCAAGATCTCGGCAGGGAAAAACTGTTTTTT
TRBD1	TRBV12-3/TRBV12-4	-	TRBJ1-5	CASRPGTGVYSNQPQHF	TGTGCCAGCAGGCCCGGGACAGGGGTATATAGCAATCAGCCCCAGCATTTT
-	TRBV20-1	few	TRBJ1-4	CSARAKGSNEKLFF	TGCAGTGCTAGAGCTAAAGGATCTAATGAAAAACTGTTTTTT
TRBD1	TRBV13	-	TRBJ1-5	CASSLGPGRQGGQPQHF	TGTGCCAGCAGCTTAGGCCCTGGTAGACAGGGCGGACAGCCCCAGCATTTT
-	TRBV4-2	-	TRBJ2-7	CASSQDGGHFLRAEQYF	TGTGCCAGCAGCCAAGATGGGGGGCATTTCCTCAGGGCCGAGCAGTACTTC
-	TRBV19	-	TRBJ1-5	CASSIPTIDPRGQPQHF	TGTGCCAGTAGTATACCCACGATCGATCCCAGGGGTCAGCCCCAGCATTTT
-	TRBV4-2	many	TRBJ2-3	CASSLTGTGDTQYF	TGTGCCAGCAGTCTAACCGGCACTGGAGATACGCAGTATTTT
-	TRBV5-1	-	TRBJ1-6	CASSPTAGDSPLHF	TGCGCCAGCAGCCCGACAGCGGGGGATTCACCCCTCCACTTT
TRBD1	TRBV27	-	TRBJ2-3	CASSRRDRGSTDTQYF	TGTGCCAGCTCCCGTAGGGACAGGGGAAGCACAGATACGCAGTATTTT
-	TRBV4-2	few	TRBJ2-5	CASSQETRETQYF	TGTGCCAGCAGCCAAGAGACCCGAGAGACCCAGTACTTC